This TCR beta chain was observed in a study of T cell responses to AZD1222 COVID-19 vaccine. Some clones are missing from TCRdb's copy, which holds only in-frame ones; the method was immunoSEQ multiplex PCR. The table includes over 130,000 clones, about 90% detected once. Whole-study results and caveats: Possibly, clonal diversity was underestimated; donors were largely white British and included more females.

With regard to this clone: Its target is unknown.

The germline gives CDR1 MRHNA, CDR2 SNTAGT. V was shortened by 1 base and J by 3 bases, with 16 bases between the two germline ends. The CDR3 is made up of 17 amino acids. The sample in question was peripheral blood, obtained 28 days after the second AZD1222 dose. V usage is TRBV6-4 and J usage is TRBJ2-1, with D tentatively TRBD1 or TRBD2 (5 bases each). This TCR derives from an adult who received the AZD1222 COVID-19 vaccine. The CDR3 here is CASSDCPRERCYNEQFF. The CDR3 DNA follows: TGTGCCAGCAGTGACTGCCCCAGGGAGAGGTGCTACAATGAGCAGTTCTTC.